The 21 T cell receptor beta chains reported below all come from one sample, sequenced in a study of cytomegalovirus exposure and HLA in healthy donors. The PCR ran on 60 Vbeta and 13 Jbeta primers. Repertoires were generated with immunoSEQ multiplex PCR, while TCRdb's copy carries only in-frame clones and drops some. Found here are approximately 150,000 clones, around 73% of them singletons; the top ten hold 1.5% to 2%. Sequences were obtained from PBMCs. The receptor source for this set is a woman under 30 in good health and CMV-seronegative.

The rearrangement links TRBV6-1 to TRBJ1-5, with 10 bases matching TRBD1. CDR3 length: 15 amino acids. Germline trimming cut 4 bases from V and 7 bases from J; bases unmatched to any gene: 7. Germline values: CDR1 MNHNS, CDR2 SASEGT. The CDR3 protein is CASSATGGVRQPQHF. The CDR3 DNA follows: TGTGCCAGCAGTGCGACAGGGGGCGTGCGCCAGCCCCAGCATTTT.

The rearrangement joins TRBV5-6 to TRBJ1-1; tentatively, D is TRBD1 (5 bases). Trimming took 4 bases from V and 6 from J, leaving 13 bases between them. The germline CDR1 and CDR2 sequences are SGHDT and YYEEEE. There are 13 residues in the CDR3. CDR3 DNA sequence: TGTGCCAGCAGCCTCGGGGGTGGGGCTGAAGCTTTCTTT. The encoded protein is CASSLGGGAEAFF.

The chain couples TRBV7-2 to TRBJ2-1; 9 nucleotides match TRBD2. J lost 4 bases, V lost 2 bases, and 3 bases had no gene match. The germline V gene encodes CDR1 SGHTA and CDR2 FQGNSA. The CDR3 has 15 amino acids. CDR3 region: CASSLMRGGYNEQFF. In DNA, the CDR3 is TGTGCCAGCAGCTTAATGCGGGGGGGGTACAATGAGCAGTTCTTC.

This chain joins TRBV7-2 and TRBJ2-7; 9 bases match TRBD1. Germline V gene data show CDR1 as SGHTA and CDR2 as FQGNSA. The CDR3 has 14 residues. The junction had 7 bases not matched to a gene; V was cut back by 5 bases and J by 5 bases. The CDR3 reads CASSGPGTGNEQYF. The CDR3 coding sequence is TGTGCCAGCAGCGGGCCCGGGACAGGGAACGAGCAGTACTTC.

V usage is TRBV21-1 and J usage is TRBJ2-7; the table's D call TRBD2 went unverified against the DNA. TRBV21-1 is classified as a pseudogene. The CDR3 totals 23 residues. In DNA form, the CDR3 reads TGTGCCAGCAGCAAAGCGCTTGGGCGGGGGGGGGCGGGTTCTAGCGGGAGGGCCTACGAGCAGTACGTC. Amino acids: CASSKALGRGGAGSSGRAYEQYV.

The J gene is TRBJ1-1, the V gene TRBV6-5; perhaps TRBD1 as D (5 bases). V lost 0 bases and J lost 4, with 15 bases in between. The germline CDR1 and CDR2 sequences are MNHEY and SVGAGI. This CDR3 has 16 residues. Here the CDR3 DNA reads TGTGCCAGCAGTTACTCGGGTGGCAGGGCCCTCACTGAAGCTTTCTTT. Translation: CASSYSGGRALTEAFF.

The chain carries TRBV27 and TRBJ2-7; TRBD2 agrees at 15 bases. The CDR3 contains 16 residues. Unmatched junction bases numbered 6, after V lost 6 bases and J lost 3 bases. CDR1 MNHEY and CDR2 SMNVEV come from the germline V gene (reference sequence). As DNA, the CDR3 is TGTGCCAGCAGCCGCGGGACTAGCGGGGGGTTCTACGAGCAGTACTTC. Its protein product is CASSRGTSGGFYEQYF.

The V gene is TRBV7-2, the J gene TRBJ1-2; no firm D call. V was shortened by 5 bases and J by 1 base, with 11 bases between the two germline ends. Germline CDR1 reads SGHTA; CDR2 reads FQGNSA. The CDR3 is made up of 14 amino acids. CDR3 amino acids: CASSPRIDNYGYTF. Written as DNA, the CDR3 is TGTGCCAGCAGCCCGAGGATAGATAACTATGGCTACACCTTC.

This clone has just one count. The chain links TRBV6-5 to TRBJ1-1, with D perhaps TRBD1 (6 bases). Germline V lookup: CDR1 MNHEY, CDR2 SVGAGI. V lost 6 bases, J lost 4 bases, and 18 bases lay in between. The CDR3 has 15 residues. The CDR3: CASRGGPQDGTEAFF. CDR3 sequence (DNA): TGTGCCAGCAGAGGGGGACCGCAGGACGGCACTGAAGCTTTCTTT.

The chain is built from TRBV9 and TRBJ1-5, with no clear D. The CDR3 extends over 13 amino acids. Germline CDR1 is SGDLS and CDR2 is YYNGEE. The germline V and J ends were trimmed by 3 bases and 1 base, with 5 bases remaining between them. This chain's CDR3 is CASSETSNQPQHF. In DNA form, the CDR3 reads TGTGCCAGCAGCGAGACAAGCAATCAGCCCCAGCATTTT. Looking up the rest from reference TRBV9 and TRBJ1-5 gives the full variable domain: DSGVTQTPKHLITATGQRVTLRCSPRSGDLSVYWYQQSLDQGLQFLIQYYNGEERAKGNILERFSAQQFPDLHSELNLSSLELGDSALYFCASSETSNQPQHFGDGTRLSIL.

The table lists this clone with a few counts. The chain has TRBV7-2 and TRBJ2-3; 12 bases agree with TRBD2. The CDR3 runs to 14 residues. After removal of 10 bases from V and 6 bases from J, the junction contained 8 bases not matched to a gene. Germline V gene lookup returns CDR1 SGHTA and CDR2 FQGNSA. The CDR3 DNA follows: TGTGCCACCCGACTAGCGGGAGTGGTGGATACGCAGTATTTT. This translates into CATRLAGVVDTQYF.

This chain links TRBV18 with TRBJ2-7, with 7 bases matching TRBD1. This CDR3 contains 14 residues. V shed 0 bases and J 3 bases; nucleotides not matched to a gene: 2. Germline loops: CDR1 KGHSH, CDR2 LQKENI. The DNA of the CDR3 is TGTGCCAGCTCACCACCGACAGGGAACTACGAGCAGTACTTC. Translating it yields CASSPPTGNYEQYF. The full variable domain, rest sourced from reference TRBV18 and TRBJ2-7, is NAGVMQNPRHLVRRRGQEARLRCSPMKGHSHVYWYRQLPEEGLKFMVYLQKENIIDESGMPKERFSAEFPKEGPSILRIQQVVRGDSAAYFCASSPPTGNYEQYFGPGTRLTVT.

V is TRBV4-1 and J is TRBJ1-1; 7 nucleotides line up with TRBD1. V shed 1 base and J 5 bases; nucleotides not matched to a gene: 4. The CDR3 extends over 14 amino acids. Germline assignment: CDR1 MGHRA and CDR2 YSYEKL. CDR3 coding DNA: TGCGCCAGCAGCCAAGTGACAGGGAGGACTGAAGCTTTCTTT. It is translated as CASSQVTGRTEAFF.

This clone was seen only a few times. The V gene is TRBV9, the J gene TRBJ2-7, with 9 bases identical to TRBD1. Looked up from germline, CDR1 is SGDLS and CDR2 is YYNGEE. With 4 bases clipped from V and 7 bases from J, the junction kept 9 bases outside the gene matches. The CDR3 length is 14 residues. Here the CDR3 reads CASSTDRGWEEQYF. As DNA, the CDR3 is TGTGCCAGCAGCACCGACAGGGGGTGGGAAGAGCAGTACTTC.

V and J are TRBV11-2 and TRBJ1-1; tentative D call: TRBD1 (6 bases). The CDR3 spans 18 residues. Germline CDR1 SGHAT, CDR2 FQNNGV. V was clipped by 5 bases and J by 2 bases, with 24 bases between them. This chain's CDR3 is CASSTPHWAGQINTEAFF. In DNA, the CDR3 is TGTGCCAGCAGCACCCCACACTGGGCAGGACAGATAAACACTGAAGCTTTCTTT.

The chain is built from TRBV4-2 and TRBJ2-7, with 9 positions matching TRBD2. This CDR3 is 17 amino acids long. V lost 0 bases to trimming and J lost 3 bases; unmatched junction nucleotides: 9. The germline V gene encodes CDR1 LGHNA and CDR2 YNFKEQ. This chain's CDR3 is CASSQEGETSGFYEQYF. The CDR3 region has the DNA TGTGCCAGCAGCCAAGAGGGGGAGACTAGCGGCTTCTACGAGCAGTACTTC.

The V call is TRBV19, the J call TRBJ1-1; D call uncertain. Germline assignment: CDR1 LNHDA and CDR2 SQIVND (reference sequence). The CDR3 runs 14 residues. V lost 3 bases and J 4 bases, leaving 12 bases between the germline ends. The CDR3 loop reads CASSMRERGTEAFF. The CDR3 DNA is TGTGCCAGTAGTATGCGTGAGCGGGGCACTGAAGCTTTCTTT. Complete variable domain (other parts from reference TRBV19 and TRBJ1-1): DGGITQSPKYLFRKEGQNVTLSCEQNLNHDAMYWYRQDPGQGLRLIYYSQIVNDFQKGDIAEGYSVSREKKESFPLTVTSAQKNPTAFYLCASSMRERGTEAFFGQGTRLTVV.

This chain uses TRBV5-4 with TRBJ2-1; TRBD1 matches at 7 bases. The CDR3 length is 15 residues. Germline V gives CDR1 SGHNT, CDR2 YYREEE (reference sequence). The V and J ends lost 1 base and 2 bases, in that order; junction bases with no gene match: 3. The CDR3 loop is CASSLKTGTYNEQFF. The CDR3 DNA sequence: TGTGCCAGCAGCTTGAAGACAGGGACCTACAATGAGCAGTTCTTC.

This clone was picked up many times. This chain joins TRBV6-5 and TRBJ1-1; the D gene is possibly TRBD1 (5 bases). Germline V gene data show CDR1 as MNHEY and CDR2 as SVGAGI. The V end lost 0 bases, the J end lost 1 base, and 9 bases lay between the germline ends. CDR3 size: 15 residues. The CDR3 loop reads CASSYSRQKNTEAFF. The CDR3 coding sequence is TGTGCCAGCAGTTACTCGAGACAGAAGAACACTGAAGCTTTCTTT.

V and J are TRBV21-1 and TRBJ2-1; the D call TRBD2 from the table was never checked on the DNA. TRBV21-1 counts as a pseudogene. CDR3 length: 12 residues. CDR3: CASSYSDNEQFF. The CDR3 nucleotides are TGTGCCAGCAGCTACTCCGACAATGAGCAGTTCTTC.

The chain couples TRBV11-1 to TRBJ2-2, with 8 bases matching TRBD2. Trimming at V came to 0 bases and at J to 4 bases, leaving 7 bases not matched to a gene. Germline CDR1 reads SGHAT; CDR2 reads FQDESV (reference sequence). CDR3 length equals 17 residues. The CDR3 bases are TGTGCCAGCAGCTTAGCGCCTTCTCGGGGGGGCACCGGGGAGCTGTTTTTT. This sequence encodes CASSLAPSRGGTGELFF.